The text below deals with one TCR beta chain. Its antigen is currently unknown. This specimen belongs to a study of cytomegalovirus exposure and HLA in healthy donors. Whole-study context: The 100 million to 140 million unique TCR beta sequences, from roughly 170 million T cells, were found by an earlier analysis.

PCR involved 60 Vbeta and 13 Jbeta primers. TCRdb's copy holds only in-frame clones and misses some; the assay was immunoSEQ multiplex PCR. The repertoire consists of tens of thousands of clones, with more than 70% occurring once and the leading ten covering 6.5% to 8.5%. This CDR3 comprises 15 residues. The V end lost 0 bases, the J end lost 2 bases, and 11 bases lay between the germline ends. CDR1 SGHRS and CDR2 YFSETQ come from the germline V gene. Study findings and constraints: Reported results showed that the classifier diagnosed cytomegalovirus status with high specificity and sensitivity. Versus the approximately 700-donor mean, an Asian-associated ancestry cluster reportedly showed fewer N-insertions in a later analysis.

The origin of this receptor is a young man in good health and CMV-seropositive. The chain couples TRBV5-1 to TRBJ2-5, with D possibly TRBD1 on 6 matching bases. The source material was PBMCs. CDR3 DNA sequence: TGCGCCAGCAGCTTGGACGGGACACATCAAGAGACCCAGTACTTC. This translates into CASSLDGTHQETQYF. Supplemented by reference TRBV5-1 and TRBJ2-5, the full variable domain reads KAGVTQTPRYLIKTRGQQVTLSCSPISGHRSVSWYQQTPGQGLQFLFEYFSETQRNKGNFPGRFSGRQFSNSRSEMNVSTLELGDSALYLCASSLDGTHQETQYFGPGTRLLVL.